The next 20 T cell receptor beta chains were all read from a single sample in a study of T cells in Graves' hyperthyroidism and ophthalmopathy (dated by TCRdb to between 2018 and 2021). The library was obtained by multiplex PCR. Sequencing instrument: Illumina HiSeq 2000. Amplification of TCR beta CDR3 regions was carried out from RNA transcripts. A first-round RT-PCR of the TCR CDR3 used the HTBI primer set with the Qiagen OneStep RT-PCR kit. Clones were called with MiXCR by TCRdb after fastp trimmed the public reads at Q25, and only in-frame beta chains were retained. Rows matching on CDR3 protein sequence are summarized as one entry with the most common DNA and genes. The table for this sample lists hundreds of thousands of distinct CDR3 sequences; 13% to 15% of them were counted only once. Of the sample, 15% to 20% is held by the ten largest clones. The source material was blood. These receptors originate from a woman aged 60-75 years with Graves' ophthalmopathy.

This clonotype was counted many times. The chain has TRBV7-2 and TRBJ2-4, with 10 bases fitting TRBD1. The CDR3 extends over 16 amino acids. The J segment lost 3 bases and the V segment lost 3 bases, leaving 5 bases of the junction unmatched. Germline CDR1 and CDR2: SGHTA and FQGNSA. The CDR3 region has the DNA TGTGCCAGCAGCTTGGGGACAGGGGTCGGCAAAAACATTCAGTACTTC. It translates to CASSLGTGVGKNIQYF.

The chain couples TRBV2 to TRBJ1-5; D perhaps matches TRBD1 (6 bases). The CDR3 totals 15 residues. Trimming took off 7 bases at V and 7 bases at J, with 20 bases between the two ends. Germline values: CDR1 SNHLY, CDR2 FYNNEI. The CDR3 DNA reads TGTGCCAGCACACCGGGGGCAGGGATAAGACAGCCCCAGCATTTT. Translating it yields CASTPGAGIRQPQHF.

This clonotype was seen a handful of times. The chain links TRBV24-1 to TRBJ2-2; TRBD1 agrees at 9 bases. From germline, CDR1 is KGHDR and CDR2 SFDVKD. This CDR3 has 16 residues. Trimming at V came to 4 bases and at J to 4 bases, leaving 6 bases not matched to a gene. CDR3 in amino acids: CATSDPGTGSTGELFF. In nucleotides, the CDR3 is TGTGCCACCAGTGACCCCGGGACAGGGAGCACCGGGGAGCTGTTTTTT.

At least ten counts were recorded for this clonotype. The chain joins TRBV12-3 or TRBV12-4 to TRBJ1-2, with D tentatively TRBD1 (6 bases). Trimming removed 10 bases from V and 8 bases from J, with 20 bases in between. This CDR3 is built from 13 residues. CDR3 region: CATAKQGFIGYTF. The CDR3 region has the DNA TGTGCCACCGCGAAACAGGGCTTCATCGGCTACACCTTC.

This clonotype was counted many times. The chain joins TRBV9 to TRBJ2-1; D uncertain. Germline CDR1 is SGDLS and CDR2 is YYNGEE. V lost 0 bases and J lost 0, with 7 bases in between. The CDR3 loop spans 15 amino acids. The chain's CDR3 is CASSVDALSYNEQFF. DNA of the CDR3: TGTGCCAGCAGCGTAGATGCCCTCTCCTACAATGAGCAGTTCTTC.

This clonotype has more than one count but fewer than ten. The CDR3 DNA sequence: TGCGCCAGCAGTGAGGGGGTTGGGGTAATGGCCGGGGAGCTGTTTTTT. This gives the protein CASSEGVGVMAGELFF. V and J are TRBV10-1 and TRBJ2-2; D gene unclear. V was trimmed by 2 bases and J by 6 bases, leaving 16 bases between them. From germline, CDR1 is WNHNN and CDR2 SYGVQD (reference sequence). There are 16 residues in the CDR3.

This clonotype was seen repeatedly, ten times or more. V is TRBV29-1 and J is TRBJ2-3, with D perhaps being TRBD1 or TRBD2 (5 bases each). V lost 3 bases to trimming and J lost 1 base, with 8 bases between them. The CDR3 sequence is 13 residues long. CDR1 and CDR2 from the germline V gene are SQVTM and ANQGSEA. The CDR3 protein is CSVEGDRTDTQYF. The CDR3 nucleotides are TGCAGCGTTGAGGGGGATCGCACAGATACGCAGTATTTT.

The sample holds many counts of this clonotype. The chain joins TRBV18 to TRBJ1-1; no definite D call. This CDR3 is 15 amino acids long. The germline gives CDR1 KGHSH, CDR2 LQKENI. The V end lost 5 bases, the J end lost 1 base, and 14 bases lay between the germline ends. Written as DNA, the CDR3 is TGTGCCAGCTCATATGGCACAGCAGAGAACACTGAAGCTTTCTTT. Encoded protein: CASSYGTAENTEAFF.

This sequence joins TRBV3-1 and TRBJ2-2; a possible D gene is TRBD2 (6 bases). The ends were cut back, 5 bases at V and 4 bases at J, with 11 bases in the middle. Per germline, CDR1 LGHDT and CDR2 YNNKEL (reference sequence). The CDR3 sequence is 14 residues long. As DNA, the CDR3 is TGTGCCAGCAGCGTAGCGGAGGTCACCGGGGAGCTGTTTTTT. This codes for CASSVAEVTGELFF.

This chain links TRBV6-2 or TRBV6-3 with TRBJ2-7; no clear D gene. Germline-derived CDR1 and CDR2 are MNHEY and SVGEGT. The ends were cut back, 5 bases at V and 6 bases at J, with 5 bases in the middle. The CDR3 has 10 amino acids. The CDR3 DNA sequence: TGTGCCAGCAGTCCACTCGAGCAGTACTTC. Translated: CASSPLEQYF.

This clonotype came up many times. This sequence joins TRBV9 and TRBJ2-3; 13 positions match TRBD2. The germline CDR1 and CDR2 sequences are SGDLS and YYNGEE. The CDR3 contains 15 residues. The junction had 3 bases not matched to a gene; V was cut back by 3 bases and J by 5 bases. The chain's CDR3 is CASSGTSGRQDTQYF. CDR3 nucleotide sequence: TGTGCCAGCAGCGGGACTAGCGGGAGACAAGATACGCAGTATTTT.

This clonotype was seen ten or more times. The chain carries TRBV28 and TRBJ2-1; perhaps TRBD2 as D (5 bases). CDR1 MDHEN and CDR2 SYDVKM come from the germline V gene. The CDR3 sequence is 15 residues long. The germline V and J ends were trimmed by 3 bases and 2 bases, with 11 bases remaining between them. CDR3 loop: CASSLRSGPYNEQFF. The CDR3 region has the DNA TGTGCCAGCAGTTTGCGAAGCGGCCCCTACAATGAGCAGTTCTTC.

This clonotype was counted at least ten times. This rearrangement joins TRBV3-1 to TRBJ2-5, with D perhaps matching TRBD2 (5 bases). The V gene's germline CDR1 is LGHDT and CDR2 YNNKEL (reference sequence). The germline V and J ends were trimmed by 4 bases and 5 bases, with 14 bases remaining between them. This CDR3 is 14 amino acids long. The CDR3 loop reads CASSRPTRRETQYF. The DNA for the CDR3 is TGTGCCAGCAGCCGACCTACACGGAGGGAGACCCAGTACTTC.

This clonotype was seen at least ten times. As DNA, the CDR3 is TGTGCCAGCAGCGCCCCGGGACTAGCGGGTACTAACACCGGGGAGCTGTTTTTT. This codes for CASSAPGLAGTNTGELFF. V and J are TRBV9 and TRBJ2-2, with 12 bases matching TRBD2. Germline CDR1 is SGDLS and CDR2 is YYNGEE. Unmatched junction bases numbered 8, after V lost 3 bases and J lost 2 bases. There are 18 residues in the CDR3.

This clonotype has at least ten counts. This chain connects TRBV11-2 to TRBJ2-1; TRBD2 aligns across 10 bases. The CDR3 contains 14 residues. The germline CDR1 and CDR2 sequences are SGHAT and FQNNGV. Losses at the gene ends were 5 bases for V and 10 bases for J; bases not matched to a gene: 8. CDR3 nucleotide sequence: TGTGCCAGCAGCAGAGGGACTAGCGTGGGCGAGCAGTTCTTC. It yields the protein CASSRGTSVGEQFF. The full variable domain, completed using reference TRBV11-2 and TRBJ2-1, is EAGVAQSPRYKIIEKRQSVAFWCNPISGHATLYWYQQILGQGPKLLIQFQNNGVVDDSQLPKDRFSAERLKGVDSTLKIQPAKLEDSAVYLCASSRGTSVGEQFFGPGTRLTVL.

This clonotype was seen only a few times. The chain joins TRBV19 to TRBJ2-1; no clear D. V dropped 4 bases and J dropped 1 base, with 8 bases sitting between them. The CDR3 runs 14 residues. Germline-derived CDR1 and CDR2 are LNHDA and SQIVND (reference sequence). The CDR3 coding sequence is TGTGCCAGTAGTAATCGGAATTCCTACAATGAGCAGTTCTTC. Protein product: CASSNRNSYNEQFF.

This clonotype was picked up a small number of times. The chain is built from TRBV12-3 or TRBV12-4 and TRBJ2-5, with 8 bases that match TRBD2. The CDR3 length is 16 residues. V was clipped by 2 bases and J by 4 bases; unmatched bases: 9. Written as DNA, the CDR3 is TGTGCCAGCAGTTTACGGATAAGCGGGAGTAGAGAGACCCAGTACTTC. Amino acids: CASSLRISGSRETQYF.

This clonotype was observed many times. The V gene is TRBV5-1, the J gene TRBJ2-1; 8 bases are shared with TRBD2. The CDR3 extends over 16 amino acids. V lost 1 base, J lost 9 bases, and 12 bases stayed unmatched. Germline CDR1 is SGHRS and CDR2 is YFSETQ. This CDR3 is CASSLQAAGGVIEQFF. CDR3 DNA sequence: TGCGCCAGCAGCTTGCAAGCGGCGGGAGGCGTCATTGAGCAGTTCTTC.

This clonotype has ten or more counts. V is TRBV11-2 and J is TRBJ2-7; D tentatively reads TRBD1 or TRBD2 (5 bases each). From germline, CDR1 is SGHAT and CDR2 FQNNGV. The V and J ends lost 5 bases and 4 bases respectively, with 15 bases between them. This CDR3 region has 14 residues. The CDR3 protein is CASSRGPGDYEQYF. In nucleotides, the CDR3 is TGTGCCAGCAGCAGGGGACCCGGGGATTACGAGCAGTACTTC.

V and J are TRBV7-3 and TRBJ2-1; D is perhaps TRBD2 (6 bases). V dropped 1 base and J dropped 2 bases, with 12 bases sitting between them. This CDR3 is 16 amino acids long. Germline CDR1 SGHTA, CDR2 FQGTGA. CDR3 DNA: TGTGCCAGCAGCTTAAATTCGGGAGTAACCTACAATGAGCAGTTCTTC. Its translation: CASSLNSGVTYNEQFF.